The 20 T cell receptor beta chains given below trace back to one sample, sequenced in a study of Ad26.COV2.S vaccination and SARS-CoV-2 variants. Sequencing was performed with immunoSEQ multiplex PCR; in TCRdb, only in-frame clones are kept and a portion is missing. The table shows hundreds of thousands of clones, with roughly four fifths occurring only once. Treatment reported: some 20 received Ad26.COV2.S at low or high dose, single or two shots; about 5 received placebo; per-sample allocation not given. The investigators took samples on day 63 after the first vaccine or placebo injection. The specimen was peripheral blood, collected in a trial of Ad26.COV2.S vaccine versus placebo. The receptor set was obtained from a person aged 18 to 65 who received the Ad26.COV2.S COVID-19 vaccine or a placebo.

A note on this clone: Additional DNA sequences in this sample encode the identical CDR3. The V gene is TRBV18, the J gene TRBJ2-5; 7 bases line up with TRBD1. This CDR3 contains 14 residues. Trimming cost V 3 bases and J 1 base; bases outside gene matches: 2. Germline V CDR1 and CDR2: KGHSH, LQKENI. Here the CDR3 DNA reads TGTGCCAGCTCACCGACAGGGCTCCAAGAGACCCAGTACTTC. As protein: CASSPTGLQETQYF. Filled out from reference TRBV18 and TRBJ2-5, the complete variable domain reads NAGVMQNPRHLVRRRGQEARLRCSPMKGHSHVYWYRQLPEEGLKFMVYLQKENIIDESGMPKERFSAEFPKEGPSILRIQQVVRGDSAAYFCASSPTGLQETQYFGPGTRLLVL.

The gene calls are TRBV29-1 and TRBJ1-2, with D perhaps matching TRBD1 (5 bases). Trimming cost V 2 bases and J 4 bases, with 8 bases left between them. This CDR3 contains 12 residues. CDR1 SQVTM and CDR2 ANQGSEA come from the germline V gene. The CDR3 loop is CSVEKGSYGYTF. Written as DNA, the CDR3 is TGCAGCGTTGAAAAGGGGTCCTATGGCTACACCTTC.

The chain carries TRBV19 and TRBJ1-2, with 8 nucleotides matching TRBD1. Germline V gene lookup returns CDR1 LNHDA and CDR2 SQIVND (reference sequence). V lost 3 bases to trimming and J lost 7 bases; unmatched junction nucleotides: 7. The CDR3 extends over 14 amino acids. CDR3: CASSINQGAGGYTF. CDR3 nucleotides: TGTGCCAGTAGTATTAACCAGGGGGCTGGTGGCTACACCTTC.

This sequence joins TRBV24-1 and TRBJ1-2, with 9 positions matching TRBD1. The V segment lost 3 bases and the J segment 7 bases; nucleotides outside the gene matches: 11. Germline loops: CDR1 KGHDR, CDR2 SFDVKD. This CDR3 comprises 16 residues. The CDR3 bases are TGTGCCACCAGTGATACGTCGTCGGACAGGGGTGGTGGCTACACCTTC. It specifies CATSDTSSDRGGGYTF.

This clone was observed a single time. The chain carries TRBV7-9 and TRBJ2-2; D perhaps matches TRBD1 (5 bases). Germline CDR1 SEHNR, CDR2 FQNEAQ (reference sequence). V was cut by 3 bases and J by 6 bases, with 11 bases left in between. This CDR3 has 14 amino acids. The CDR3 protein is CASSLGPRAGELFF. As DNA, the CDR3 is TGTGCCAGCAGCTTGGGGCCCAGAGCCGGGGAGCTGTTTTTT.

The chain carries TRBV15 and TRBJ1-2, with no clear D. The CDR3 is 14 amino acids. Germline V gives CDR1 LNHNV, CDR2 YYDKDF (reference sequence). The ends were cut back, 1 base at V and 7 bases at J, with 13 bases in the middle. The CDR3 region has the DNA TGTGCCACCAGCAGAGCGGTAGGGTTGGGTGGCTACACCTTC. This gives the protein CATSRAVGLGGYTF.

This chain connects TRBV5-1 to TRBJ2-3; 10 bases line up with TRBD1. Trimming took 4 bases from V and 5 from J; bases not matched to a gene: 7. This CDR3 region has 15 residues. In germline, CDR1 is SGHRS, CDR2 YFSETQ. As DNA, the CDR3 is TGCGCCAGCAGCCCAACCGGGACAGGGGAAGATACGCAGTATTTT. This gives the protein CASSPTGTGEDTQYF.

J is TRBJ2-5 and V is TRBV5-5, with D uncertain. CDR3 length equals 11 residues. Deletions cut 2 bases from V and 3 bases from J, with 2 bases between. Germline lookup yields CDR1 SGHKS and CDR2 YYEKEE (reference sequence). DNA of the CDR3: TGTGCCAGCAGCTTCAAAGAGACCCAGTACTTC. Protein sequence: CASSFKETQYF.

The chain is built from TRBV29-1 and TRBJ2-2; no reliable D call. V was pared by 4 bases and J by 4 bases, with 13 bases between. This CDR3 comprises 14 residues. Per the germline V gene, CDR1 is SQVTM and CDR2 is ANQGSEA. The CDR3 spells CSVGVSLGTGELFF. In DNA form, the CDR3 reads TGCAGCGTTGGTGTCTCCCTGGGCACCGGGGAGCTGTTTTTT.

This clone was detected only once. V is TRBV2 and J is TRBJ2-7; TRBD2 agrees at 11 bases. CDR1 is SNHLY and CDR2 is FYNNEI in the germline V gene. The J segment lost 0 bases and the V segment lost 2 bases, leaving 6 bases of the junction unmatched. This CDR3 has 17 amino acids. CDR3 in DNA: TGTGCCAGCAGTGAAAGTAGCGGGAGGGTAACCTCCTACGAGCAGTACTTC. Translated: CASSESSGRVTSYEQYF.

This rearrangement joins TRBV5-6 to TRBJ2-7; D possibly matches TRBD1 or TRBD2 (5 bases each). V was shortened by 5 bases and J by 4 bases, with 16 bases between the two germline ends. Germline V gene data show CDR1 as SGHDT and CDR2 as YYEEEE. This CDR3 spans 14 amino acids. CDR3 in DNA: TGTGCCAGCAGTTTCGGGACGGAATATTACGAGCAGTACTTC. Protein: CASSFGTEYYEQYF.

The rearrangement joins TRBV7-8 to TRBJ1-2, with a possible D match to TRBD1 (6 bases). CDR3 length: 14 residues. Trimming left V 3 bases short and J 5 bases short, with 13 bases between. Germline CDR1 is SGHVS and CDR2 is FQNEAQ. The chain's CDR3 is CASSLRGGAYGYTF. The DNA of the CDR3 is TGTGCCAGCAGCTTGCGCGGGGGCGCATATGGCTACACCTTC.

The chain links TRBV7-2 to TRBJ2-1, with D unresolved. The V and J ends lost 3 bases and 9 bases respectively, with 18 bases between them. The germline gives CDR1 SGHTA, CDR2 FQGNSA. This CDR3 contains 15 residues. This CDR3 is CASSLATRTIAEQFF. CDR3 nucleotides: TGTGCCAGCAGCTTGGCTACCCGGACGATCGCTGAGCAGTTCTTC.

The chain carries TRBV24-1 and TRBJ2-7, with D perhaps matching TRBD1 (6 bases). The CDR3 is 12 residues long. The V gene lost 9 bases and the J gene lost 3 bases, with 11 bases spanning the gap. Germline loops: CDR1 KGHDR, CDR2 SFDVKD. The CDR3 bases are TGTGCCACCGGACAGCAACTCTACGAGCAGTACTTC. Translated: CATGQQLYEQYF.

The rearrangement uses TRBV7-9 and TRBJ1-3; D gene ambiguous. Per germline, CDR1 SEHNR and CDR2 FQNEAQ (reference sequence). CDR3 size: 14 residues. Trimming took 2 bases from V and 2 from J, leaving 7 bases between them. The CDR3 nucleotides are TGTGCCAGCAGCTTATCGGGTACTGGAAACACCATATATTTT. This sequence encodes CASSLSGTGNTIYF.

The CDR3 nucleotides read TGTGCCAGCAGCCAAGACCCCCGGGATGTCTCACCCCTCCACTTT. Its protein is CASSQDPRDVSPLHF. The chain recombines TRBV3-1 (or the pseudogene TRBV3-2) with TRBJ1-6; D gene uncertain. The CDR3 runs 15 residues. Germline assignment: CDR1 LGHDT and CDR2 YNNKEL (reference sequence). Trimming shortened V by 0 bases and J by 10 bases, and 13 bases separated the two germline ends.

In DNA form, the CDR3 reads TGTGCCAGCAGGGCTTTAGCGGGAAAGGCAGATACGCAGTATTTT. Its protein is CASRALAGKADTQYF. This chain connects TRBV11-3 to TRBJ2-3, with 8 bases lining up with TRBD2. The CDR3 runs to 15 residues. V dropped 6 bases and J dropped 4; count of bases not matched to a gene: 9. The germline gives CDR1 SGHNT, CDR2 YENEEA.

This clone was found a few times. The J gene is TRBJ1-1, the V gene TRBV20-1; no clear D gene. The CDR3 loop spans 10 amino acids. CDR1 is DFQATT and CDR2 is SNEGSKA in the germline V gene (reference sequence). Trimming took off 3 bases at V and 8 bases at J, with 7 bases between the two ends. CDR3 sequence reads: CSARAPEAFF. The CDR3 DNA is TGCAGTGCTAGGGCGCCGGAAGCTTTCTTT.

This clone was seen only once. V and J are TRBV29-1 and TRBJ2-3, with 8 bases fitting TRBD2. The V gene's germline CDR1 is SQVTM and CDR2 ANQGSEA. V lost 7 bases to trimming and J lost 4 bases; unmatched junction nucleotides: 13. The CDR3 loop spans 15 amino acids. The CDR3: CSARPGAGGADTQYF. The CDR3 DNA follows: TGCAGCGCCCGCCCCGGGGCCGGGGGGGCAGATACGCAGTATTTT.

About this clone itself: Germline and junction disagree at one end, which may indicate a read error. The chain carries TRBV5-4 and TRBJ2-1; D is perhaps TRBD2 (5 bases). The CDR3 extends over 14 amino acids. The germline gives CDR1 SGHNT, CDR2 YYREEE (reference sequence). The CDR3 DNA follows: TGTGCCAGCAGCTTCGACTACATTTACAGTGAGCAGTTCTTC. Its protein product is CASSFDYIYSEQFF.